This T cell receptor (beta chain) emerged from a study of blood T cells in healthy people across ages. The second PCR ran roughly 7 to 11 cycles with a sample-barcoded 5' primer and J-beta primers. TCRdb reprocessed the 5' RACE reads with MiXCR, giving one entry per CDR3 protein. The profile shows about 1.5 million distinct CDR3 sequences, less than 45% of them singletons. The CDR3 has 14 residues. The V and J ends lost 7 bases and 3 bases respectively, with 15 bases between them. Per the germline V gene, CDR1 is MNHEY and CDR2 is SVGEGT. The source material was blood. This receptor was taken from a woman under 30 in good health. The chain has TRBV6-2 or TRBV6-3 and TRBJ1-1; weak D call: TRBD1 (6 bases). For the CDR3, the DNA is TGTGCCAGCACCCGATTTACAGGGTACACTGAAGCTTTCTTT. This encodes CASTRFTGYTEAFF.